This T cell receptor (beta chain) emerged from a study of molecular identifiers for immune sequencing clone quantification. Overall study: Four of five RNA aliquots from roughly 21,000 or 96,000 naive CD8 T cells were sequenced. Study-level points and caveats: Beyond 20 RNA copies, clones held over 97% of effector molecules, compared with under 1% in naive cells.

V dropped 5 bases and J dropped 4 bases, with 14 bases sitting between them. This CDR3 contains 14 residues. The V gene's germline CDR1 is SGHTA and CDR2 FQGTGA. In its sample, this clonotype was seen a few times. The antigen is undetermined. Bulk TCR libraries were made with methods that had been previously described and with listed TCR primers. A single record per CDR3 protein comes from TCRdb applying MiXCR to the PCR reads. The table records under 600,000 distinct CDR3 sequences, about a fifth of them present only once. Libraries from naive CD8 cells were generated from around 18,000 to 910,000 sorted cells (with 10%, 30% or 50% RNA).

This chain links TRBV7-3 with TRBJ1-1, with D perhaps matching TRBD1 (5 bases). This clonotype originated in a human donor in good health. Some libraries in this study had Jurkat cell RNA spiked in. The sample consisted of naive CD8+ T cells from blood, with Jurkat cell RNA spiked in. Subset indicated: FACS-sorted CD8+CD4-CCR7+CD45RA+ naive T cells. In DNA form, the CDR3 reads TGTGCCAGCAGCCAATCGGGGGGTTTCACTGAAGCTTTCTTT. This translates into CASSQSGGFTEAFF.